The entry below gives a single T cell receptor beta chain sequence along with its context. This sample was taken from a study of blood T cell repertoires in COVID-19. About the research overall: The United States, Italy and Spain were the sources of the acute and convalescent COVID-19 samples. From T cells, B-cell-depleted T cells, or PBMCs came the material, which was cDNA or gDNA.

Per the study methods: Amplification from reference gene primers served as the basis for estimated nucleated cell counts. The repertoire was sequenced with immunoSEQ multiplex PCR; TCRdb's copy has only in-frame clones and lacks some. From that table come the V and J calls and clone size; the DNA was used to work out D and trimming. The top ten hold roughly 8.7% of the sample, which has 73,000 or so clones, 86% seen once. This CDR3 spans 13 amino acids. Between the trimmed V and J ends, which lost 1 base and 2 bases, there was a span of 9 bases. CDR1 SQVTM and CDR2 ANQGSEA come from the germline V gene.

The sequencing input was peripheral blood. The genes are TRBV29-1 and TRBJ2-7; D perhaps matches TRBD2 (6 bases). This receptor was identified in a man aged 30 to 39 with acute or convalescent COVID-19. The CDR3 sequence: CSVEAGLTYEQYF. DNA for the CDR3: TGCAGCGTTGAAGCGGGACTTACCTACGAGCAGTACTTC.